This TCR beta chain came from a study of blood T cell repertoires in COVID-19. Turning to the study itself: Spain, Italy and the United States supplied samples that represented acute and convalescent COVID-19. The analysed material was cDNA or gDNA that came from T cells, B-cell-depleted T cells, or PBMCs.

As handled by the study authors: Reference gene primer amplification gave nucleated cell count estimates. The data were produced by immunoSEQ multiplex PCR, yet TCRdb's version contains in-frame clones alone and is incomplete. That table furnishes V, J and clone size, whereas the DNA furnished D and trimming. The sample has under 300,000 clones, about nine tenths seen once. Trimming stripped 6 bases from V and 1 base from J, with 12 bases between. This CDR3 contains 15 residues. Germline V gene sequence: CDR1 MNHEY, CDR2 SMNVEV (reference sequence). The chain is built from TRBV27 and TRBJ2-2; the D is unclear. Sequencing input: peripheral blood. This clonotype was obtained from a woman under 40 with active or convalescent COVID-19. DNA of the CDR3: TGTGCCAGCAGCCCAGCGCGGCTGAACACCGGGGAGCTGTTTTTT. Residues: CASSPARLNTGELFF.